What follows describes a single T cell receptor (beta chain). Antigen: not known. These data are taken from a study of cytomegalovirus exposure and HLA in healthy donors. Study findings and constraints: In vitro work confirmed that a few CMV-associated chains recognize CMV antigens.

This CDR3 is built from 13 residues. Trimming at V came to 4 bases and at J to 3 bases, leaving 4 bases not matched to a gene. Looked up from germline, CDR1 is SGDLS and CDR2 is YYNGEE. Libraries were prepared by immunoSEQ multiplex PCR; TCRdb keeps only in-frame clonotypes and omits some of them. The table records about 180,000 clones, about 87% of them present only once. This receptor was obtained from a woman aged 25 to 45 in good health and CMV-seronegative. Material for sequencing was PBMCs. The rearrangement joins TRBV9 to TRBJ2-7; 7 positions agree with TRBD1. The CDR3 region has the DNA TGTGCCAGCAGCCAGGGGACAGACTACGAGCAGTACTTC. Protein sequence: CASSQGTDYEQYF.